This T cell receptor beta chain was obtained from a study of identical twins (dated by TCRdb to the mid-2010s). Background for the entire study: To test whether fetal clonotypes persist, this study deep-sequenced TCR alpha and beta repertoires from monozygotic twins, from unrelated adults of various ages, and from cord blood. To rule out contamination, the twin experiments were replicated at different times with different library preparation protocols. Points the paper makes about the study in general: Invariant T cells such as MAIT and iNKT could partly confound zero-insertion analyses, although diverse VJ usage argued against such confounding for most clonotypes. Because the same donors could not be followed over many years, conclusions were based on cross-sectional statistical analysis. In monozygotic twins, out-of-frame TCR alpha sharing was systematically underestimated by recombination models, although the models agreed with sharing between unrelated individuals. Abundant cord blood beta clonotypes carried fewer insertions; young adult naive repertoires showed a weaker similar trend, while memory repertoires showed none. Compared with coincidental sharing between unrelated individuals, out-of-frame TCR alpha sequences shared between twins had an excess of sequences with low generation probability. A weaker excess of twin sharing was found in beta out-of-frame sequences because the signal-to-noise ratio was lowered by fewer shared sequences.

Every donor in the study was a healthy Caucasian. Three pairs of female monozygotic twins, all aged about 18 to 30 years, made up the twin cohort. Peripheral blood mononuclear cells were the source from which RNA for the TCR libraries was isolated. The library came from 5' RACE. For sequencing, an Illumina HiSeq 2000 was employed. A universal primer binding site was introduced by template switching, and a unique molecular identifier was present in the final cDNA, enabling accurate counting of TCR cDNA molecules. Specific primers in the conserved constant-segment region were used to synthesize first-strand cDNA for the TCR alpha and beta chains. To control for contamination, every cDNA library was double barcoded, receiving both a SMART-Mk sample barcode and Illumina barcodes. TruSeq adapter sequences along with Illumina sample barcodes were introduced in two successive PCR steps. The TCR alpha and beta cDNA libraries were sequenced on the Illumina HiSeq platform using custom primers. The paper's data handling went like this. MiGEC processed the raw reads to extract unique molecular identifiers, while MiXCR was used to determine the CDR3 positions. Recombination models were inferred per individual with the repgenHMM and IGoR tools using an EM algorithm. Shared clonotype analysis was performed with the tcR package in R, normalizing sharing by the product of cloneset sizes. Out-of-frame nonproductive sequences were analyzed to study raw recombination free of thymic and clonal selection effects. TCRdb cleaned the public reads at Q25 with fastp, built clones with MiXCR and kept in-frame beta chains. Rows matching on CDR3 protein sequence are summarized as one entry with the most common DNA and genes. These V and J calls derive from TCRdb rather than the authors' analysis. The sample table lists 690,000 or so distinct CDR3 sequences, about 9.4% of them with a count of one. Of the sample, about 0.98% is held by the ten largest clones.

Taken from the germline V gene, the CDR1 and CDR2 loops are SQVTM and ANQGSEA. The CDR3 runs 16 residues from the cysteine to the phenylalanine. Left in the record is the CDR3 DNA by itself, 48 bases read in frame from the first base. From V the trimming removes 4 bases and from J it removes 2 bases, while the gene matches leave 11 bases of the junction unaccounted for. This clonotype appeared many times. What this receptor recognizes is not known. No base qualities exist here, and no much larger clone lies one base off it. Separately, the same data were catalogued under a study of yellow fever vaccine responses in identical twins. The second study, in turn, reports: According to the authors, in identical twins the way T cells responded to vaccination appeared partly convergent and partly personalized. The study precisely tracked vaccine-responding T cell clones in identical twins.

Material for sequencing was PBMCs. The chain uses TRBV29-1 and TRBJ2-1; 7 bases in the junction line up with TRBD2. This TCR was recovered from a woman between 18 and 29 years old in good health. The CDR3 region: CSVGRPQGGAYNEQFF. The nucleotides read TGCAGCGTTGGCCGCCCCCAGGGAGGGGCCTACAATGAGCAGTTCTTC.